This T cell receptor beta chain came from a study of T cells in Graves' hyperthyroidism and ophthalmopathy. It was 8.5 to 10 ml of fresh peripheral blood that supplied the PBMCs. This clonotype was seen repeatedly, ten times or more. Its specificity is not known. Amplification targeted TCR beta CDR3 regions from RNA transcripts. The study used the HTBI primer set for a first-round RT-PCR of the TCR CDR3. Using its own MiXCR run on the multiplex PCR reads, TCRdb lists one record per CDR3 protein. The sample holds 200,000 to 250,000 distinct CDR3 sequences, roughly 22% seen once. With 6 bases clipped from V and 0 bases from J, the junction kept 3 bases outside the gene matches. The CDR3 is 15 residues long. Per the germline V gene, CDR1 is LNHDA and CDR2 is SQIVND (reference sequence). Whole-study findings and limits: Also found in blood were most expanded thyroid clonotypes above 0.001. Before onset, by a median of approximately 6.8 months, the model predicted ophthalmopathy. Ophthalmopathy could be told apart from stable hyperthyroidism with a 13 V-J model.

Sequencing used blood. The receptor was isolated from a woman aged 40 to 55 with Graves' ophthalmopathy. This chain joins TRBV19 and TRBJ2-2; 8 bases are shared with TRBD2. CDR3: CASSTSGTNTGELFF. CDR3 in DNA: TGTGCCAGTAGCACTAGCGGAACGAACACCGGGGAGCTGTTTTTT.